The 27 T cell receptor beta chains below were found in one sample sequenced in a study of blood T cell repertoires in COVID-19. Method: immunoSEQ multiplex PCR; TCRdb's copy keeps in-frame clones and lacks some. The sample has 150,000 to 200,000 clones, over 80% seen once. The source material was PBMCs or T cells enriched from blood (not recorded which). The source of these receptors is a woman in her sixties or seventies who had recovered from COVID-19.

The CDR3 DNA is TGCAGCGTTGATGTGGAGTCGAACACCTTC. It encodes CSVDVESNTF. The chain has TRBV29-1 and TRBJ1-2; D ambiguous. With 3 bases removed from V and 12 bases from J, the gap between germline ends came to 11 bases. This CDR3 contains 10 residues. Germline V gene lookup returns CDR1 SQVTM and CDR2 ANQGSEA.

The chain couples TRBV10-2 to TRBJ2-7; the match to TRBD1 covers 8 bases. CDR3 size: 14 residues. V trimming: 4 bases; J trimming: 2 bases; junction bases outside the gene matches: 4. CDR1 and CDR2 from the germline V gene are WSHSY and SAAADI. Here the CDR3 DNA reads TGCGCCAGCAGTGCCGGGACAGGTACCTACGAGCAGTACTTC. Protein product: CASSAGTGTYEQYF.

J is TRBJ1-1 and V is TRBV28, with D maybe TRBD1 (5 bases). V was shortened by 5 bases and J by 4 bases, with 11 bases between the two germline ends. Germline assignment: CDR1 MDHEN and CDR2 SYDVKM. The CDR3 is 13 residues long. The CDR3 loop reads CASSVTGGTEAFF. The CDR3 coding sequence is TGTGCCAGCAGTGTGACGGGGGGCACTGAAGCTTTCTTT. Full variable domain (remainder filled in from reference TRBV28 and TRBJ1-1): DVKVTQSSRYLVKRTGEKVFLECVQDMDHENMFWYRQDPGLGLRLIYFSYDVKMKEKGDIPEGYSVSREKKERFSLILESASTNQTSMYLCASSVTGGTEAFFGQGTRLTVV.

The rearrangement uses TRBV5-4 and TRBJ1-2; D may be TRBD1 (5 bases). Deletions cut 0 bases from V and 2 bases from J, with 14 bases between. The CDR3 length is 16 residues. From germline, CDR1 is SGHNT and CDR2 YYREEE (reference sequence). This CDR3 is CASSLAGGGPNYGYTF. The DNA for the CDR3 is TGTGCCAGCAGCTTGGCCGGGGGAGGCCCGAACTATGGCTACACCTTC.

The V gene is TRBV5-8, the J gene TRBJ1-2; TRBD1 might be the D (6 bases). Trimming took 2 bases from V and 7 from J, leaving 15 bases between them. There are 14 residues in the CDR3. The germline CDR1 and CDR2 sequences are SGHTS and YDEGEE. CDR3 loop: CASSLQGGSGGYTF. The CDR3 DNA is TGTGCCAGCAGCTTACAGGGAGGGTCTGGTGGCTACACCTTC. Variable domain in full (rest from reference TRBV5-8 and TRBJ1-2): EAGVTQSPTHLIKTRGQQATLRCSPISGHTSVYWYQQALGLGLQFLLWYDEGEERNRGNFPPRFSGRQFPNYSSELNVNALELEDSALYLCASSLQGGSGGYTFGSGTRLTVV.

This chain links TRBV5-1 with TRBJ2-3; no reliable D call. V gave up 0 bases and J gave up 1 base, with 9 bases separating them. The CDR3 extends over 15 amino acids. In germline, CDR1 is SGHRS, CDR2 YFSETQ. The CDR3 here is CASSLDNIRTDTQYF. CDR3 in DNA: TGCGCCAGCAGCTTGGATAATATCCGCACAGATACGCAGTATTTT.

This sequence joins TRBV6-5 and TRBJ1-6; 7 bases map to TRBD1. J was trimmed by 14 bases and V by 8 bases; bases with no gene match: 15. The CDR3 spans 14 residues. CDR1 MNHEY and CDR2 SVGAGI come from the germline V gene. The CDR3 spells CASASDTARGSLHF. The CDR3 nucleotides are TGTGCCAGCGCTTCGGACACGGCCAGGGGGTCCCTCCACTTT.

The J gene is TRBJ1-2, the V gene TRBV5-1; D not resolved. Germline CDR1 and CDR2: SGHRS and YFSETQ. The CDR3 sequence is 13 residues long. V shed 3 bases and J shed 2 bases, with 8 bases lying between them. The CDR3 sequence is CASSSTGNYGYTF. CDR3 sequence (DNA): TGCGCCAGCAGCTCGACTGGGAACTATGGCTACACCTTC.

The J gene is TRBJ2-7, the V gene TRBV27; 11 bases fit TRBD2. CDR1 is MNHEY and CDR2 is SMNVEV in the germline V gene (reference sequence). J lost 0 bases, V lost 4 bases, and 2 bases had no gene match. The CDR3 consists of 15 residues. The CDR3 DNA reads TGTGCCAGCAGTTCGACTAGCGGGGCCTCCTACGAGCAGTACTTC. It translates to CASSSTSGASYEQYF.

This clone was counted a single time. V and J are TRBV5-4 and TRBJ1-6, with TRBD1 matching over 10 bases. Looked up from germline, CDR1 is SGHNT and CDR2 is YYREEE (reference sequence). The V segment lost 4 bases and the J segment 7 bases; nucleotides outside the gene matches: 5. There are 15 residues in the CDR3. The CDR3 nucleotides are TGTGCCAGCAGCAAGACGGGACAGGGGAATTCACCCCTCCACTTT. It yields the protein CASSKTGQGNSPLHF.

V and J are TRBV27 and TRBJ1-6, with D possibly being TRBD1 (5 bases). There are 16 residues in the CDR3. Trimming removed 1 base from V and 0 bases from J, with 7 bases in between. Germline CDR1 is MNHEY and CDR2 is SMNVEV (reference sequence). CDR3 nucleotide sequence: TGTGCCAGCAGTTTATGGGGGGACTCCTATAATTCACCCCTCCACTTT. As protein: CASSLWGDSYNSPLHF.

The rearrangement links TRBV5-1 to TRBJ2-7, with 8 bases fitting TRBD2. Germline CDR1 is SGHRS and CDR2 is YFSETQ. The CDR3 runs 15 residues. J lost 1 base, V lost 8 bases, and 11 bases had no gene match. The CDR3 nucleotides are TGCGCCAGTCAAACCGTCAGCGGGGGTTCCTACGAGCAGTACTTC. Its translation is CASQTVSGGSYEQYF.

This clone was picked up one time. The chain recombines TRBV5-5 with TRBJ1-2; the match to TRBD1 covers 8 bases. Unmatched junction bases numbered 7, after V lost 1 base and J lost 8 bases. The length of the CDR3 is 14 residues. The germline V gene encodes CDR1 SGHKS and CDR2 YYEKEE (reference sequence). The CDR3: CASSLFQGAPGYTF. In DNA, the CDR3 is TGTGCCAGCAGCTTGTTCCAGGGGGCGCCGGGCTACACCTTC. The full variable domain, its missing parts supplied by reference TRBV5-5 and TRBJ1-2, is DAGVTQSPTHLIKTRGQQVTLRCSPISGHKSVSWYQQVLGQGPQFIFQYYEKEERGRGNFPDRFSARQFPNYSSELNVNALLLGDSALYLCASSLFQGAPGYTFGSGTRLTVV.

The rearrangement uses TRBV7-2 and TRBJ2-1; 10 positions match TRBD2. The CDR3 covers 15 residues. The germline V gene has CDR1 SGHTA and CDR2 FQGNSA. V gave up 0 bases and J gave up 15 bases; unmatched junction bases: 11. CDR3: CASSLAGLAGVKAFF. Here the CDR3 DNA reads TGTGCCAGCAGCTTAGCGGGCCTAGCGGGAGTTAAGGCGTTCTTC.

V and J are TRBV6-5 and TRBJ2-7, with 9 bases fitting TRBD2. V dropped 6 bases and J dropped 1; count of bases not matched to a gene: 7. Germline V lookup: CDR1 MNHEY, CDR2 SVGAGI. The CDR3 runs 15 residues. In nucleotides, the CDR3 is TGTGCCAGCAGGCGGACTAGCGACCTATCCTACGAGCAGTACTTC. Its protein product is CASRRTSDLSYEQYF.

The chain links TRBV7-9 to TRBJ1-1; 7 positions agree with TRBD1. Germline V gene sequence: CDR1 SEHNR, CDR2 FQNEAQ (reference sequence). The V gene end was trimmed by 2 bases and the J gene end by 10 bases; junction bases not matched to a gene: 16. This CDR3 is 16 amino acids long. This CDR3 reads CASSLSLTGENARAFF. For the CDR3, the DNA is TGTGCCAGCAGCTTATCCCTCACAGGGGAAAACGCCCGAGCTTTCTTT. The full variable domain, with the rest looked up from reference TRBV7-9 and TRBJ1-1, is DTGVSQNPRHKITKRGQNVTFRCDPISEHNRLYWYRQTLGQGPEFLTYFQNEAQLEKSRLLSDRFSAERPKGSFSTLEIQRTEQGDSAMYLCASSLSLTGENARAFFGQGTRLTVV.

The chain combines TRBV20-1 with TRBJ1-2; 7 bases are a match to TRBD1. The CDR3 runs 15 residues. Germline V lookup: CDR1 DFQATT, CDR2 SNEGSKA (reference sequence). Trimming at V came to 3 bases and at J to 7 bases, leaving 14 bases not matched to a gene. CDR3 nucleotide sequence: TGCAGTGCTAGTTGGGTGCCAGGGGGTGGAAGTGGCTACACCTTC. Translation: CSASWVPGGGSGYTF.

The chain combines TRBV18 with TRBJ2-5; D perhaps matches TRBD1 (6 bases). Trimming cost V 6 bases and J 2 bases, with 13 bases left between them. The CDR3 is 14 amino acids. The germline V gene has CDR1 KGHSH and CDR2 LQKENI. CDR3 nucleotides: TGTGCCAGCTCCCAAGGACAGCAACAAGAGACCCAGTACTTC. Amino acid sequence: CASSQGQQQETQYF.

The chain links TRBV5-5 to TRBJ2-7, with 9 bases identical to TRBD1. Looked up from germline, CDR1 is SGHKS and CDR2 is YYEKEE (reference sequence). This CDR3 is 14 amino acids long. Trimming took 4 bases from V and 4 from J; bases not matched to a gene: 6. CDR3 protein: CASSAGQGGYEQYF. The CDR3 DNA reads TGTGCCAGCAGCGCGGGACAGGGCGGGTACGAGCAGTACTTC. Based on the CDR3 plus reference TRBV5-5 and TRBJ2-7, the full variable domain is DAGVTQSPTHLIKTRGQQVTLRCSPISGHKSVSWYQQVLGQGPQFIFQYYEKEERGRGNFPDRFSARQFPNYSSELNVNALLLGDSALYLCASSAGQGGYEQYFGPGTRLTVT.

The J gene is TRBJ1-3, the V gene TRBV5-1; D gene uncertain. The CDR3 runs to 14 residues. Trimming pared 4 bases from V and 0 bases from J, leaving 8 bases between. From germline, CDR1 is SGHRS and CDR2 YFSETQ. The CDR3: CASSPGASGNTIYF. CDR3 bases: TGCGCCAGCAGCCCAGGCGCCTCTGGAAACACCATATATTTT.

The genes are TRBV7-3 and TRBJ1-2; unclear D gene. Germline CDR1 SGHTA, CDR2 FQGTGA. The ends were cut back, 5 bases at V and 4 bases at J, with 14 bases in the middle. CDR3 size: 14 residues. The CDR3 reads CASSPGSETYGYTF. The DNA for the CDR3 is TGTGCCAGCAGCCCCGGGTCAGAAACCTATGGCTACACCTTC.

This clone showed up just once. The genes are TRBV19 and TRBJ1-5, with D perhaps TRBD1 (6 bases). The CDR3 totals 17 residues. Germline V gene lookup returns CDR1 LNHDA and CDR2 SQIVND (reference sequence). V lost 4 bases and J 1 base, leaving 17 bases between the germline ends. Here the CDR3 DNA reads TGTGCCAGTAGTAGACGATTGGGGACACAGAGCAATCAGCCCCAGCATTTT. The encoded protein is CASSRRLGTQSNQPQHF.

This clone was seen once. This chain joins TRBV12-3 or TRBV12-4 and TRBJ2-5, with 7 nucleotides matching TRBD1. The V gene end was trimmed by 6 bases and the J gene end by 4 bases; junction bases not matched to a gene: 5. This CDR3 is 13 amino acids long. Here the CDR3 DNA reads TGTGCCAGCAGCGACAGGGCCGGAGAGACCCAGTACTTC. This codes for CASSDRAGETQYF.

The chain carries TRBV12-3 or TRBV12-4 and TRBJ1-5; maybe TRBD1 (5 bases). V was shortened by 3 bases and J by 6 bases, with 9 bases between the two germline ends. This CDR3 is built from 13 residues. Here the CDR3 reads CASSFQGPQPQHF. The CDR3 DNA reads as TGTGCCAGCAGTTTTCAGGGTCCTCAGCCCCAGCATTTT.

This clone showed up just a few times. The CDR3 coding sequence is TGCGCCAGCAGCTTTTCGGCACAGGCGAGCAATCAGCCCCAGCATTTT. It specifies CASSFSAQASNQPQHF. V usage is TRBV5-1 and J usage is TRBJ1-5, with TRBD1 as a possible D gene (5 bases). Germline V CDR1 and CDR2: SGHRS, YFSETQ. V lost 2 bases and J lost 1, with 13 bases in between. This CDR3 is 16 amino acids long.

This clone has just one count. The rearrangement links TRBV11-2 to TRBJ2-3; D is possibly TRBD1 (5 bases). CDR3 length: 15 residues. CDR1 is SGHAT, CDR2 FQNNGV, per germline. V gave up 2 bases and J gave up 2 bases, with 11 bases separating them. CDR3 sequence reads: CASSLMGHPTDTQYF. DNA of the CDR3: TGTGCCAGCAGCTTAATGGGGCACCCCACAGATACGCAGTATTTT.

The V gene is TRBV27, the J gene TRBJ2-3; 8 nucleotides agree with TRBD2. Germline CDR1 reads MNHEY; CDR2 reads SMNVEV (reference sequence). This CDR3 is 16 amino acids long. V shed 2 bases, J shed 1 base, and the junction held 5 bases outside the gene matches. The CDR3 protein is CASSLIGGLGTDTQYF. Written as DNA, the CDR3 is TGTGCCAGCAGTTTAATAGGGGGACTAGGCACAGATACGCAGTATTTT.